These 27 T cell receptor beta chains were all obtained from the same sample, sequenced in a study of metastatic and nonmetastatic thyroid tumors. TCRdb reanalyzed the PCR reads with MiXCR. The table shows about 90,000 clones, with less than 10% occurring only once. All patients reached thyroid surgery having received no treatment beforehand. The sequenced sample consisted of blood. The receptors come from a female donor with papillary thyroid cancer or a benign thyroid nodule (not recorded which). Some clones in this sample may be carry-over from other donors' samples.

The table lists this clone with many counts. The rearrangement joins TRBV10-3 to TRBJ2-1; D tentatively fits TRBD1 or TRBD2 (5 bases each). Trimming stripped 1 base from V and 6 bases from J, with 13 bases between. This CDR3 region has 15 residues. Per germline, CDR1 ENHRY and CDR2 SYGVKD. The CDR3 DNA reads as TGTGCCATCAGTGAGTATGGGACGGGGCTCAATGAGCAGTTCTTC. Amino acid sequence: CAISEYGTGLNEQFF.

This clone was seen a few times. This same CDR3 is encoded by further DNA sequences in the sample. The chain recombines TRBV20-1 with TRBJ2-5; 7 bases agree with TRBD2. The germline gives CDR1 DFQATT, CDR2 SNEGSKA (reference sequence). The trim removed 7 bases at V and 4 bases at J, leaving 6 bases unmatched. The CDR3 runs to 12 residues. The CDR3 nucleotides read TGCAGTGTTGGCGGGGGAGGAGAGACCCAGTACTTC. Its translation is CSVGGGGETQYF.

This clone was counted many times. This sequence joins TRBV20-1 and TRBJ2-5, with 7 bases aligning to TRBD2. The length of the CDR3 is 14 residues. Germline V lookup: CDR1 DFQATT, CDR2 SNEGSKA (reference sequence). The trim removed 1 base at V and 2 bases at J, leaving 4 bases unmatched. The CDR3 protein is CSARVGGGQETQYF. DNA for the CDR3: TGCAGTGCTAGAGTCGGCGGGGGACAAGAGACCCAGTACTTC.

This clone was found a few times. V gene TRBV20-1 combines with J gene TRBJ1-5; 8 bases map to TRBD1. The junction had 12 bases not matched to a gene; V was cut back by 5 bases and J by 0 bases. This CDR3 contains 17 residues. CDR1 and CDR2 (germline): DFQATT, SNEGSKA (reference sequence). The CDR3 DNA sequence: TGCAGTGCTGCCCGCCAGGGGGCACATTATAGCAATCAGCCCCAGCATTTT. Its protein is CSAARQGAHYSNQPQHF.

This clone was counted at least ten times. The gene calls are TRBV7-9 and TRBJ1-1; D is ambiguous. V was shortened by 8 bases and J by 5 bases, with 15 bases between the two germline ends. The CDR3 has 13 amino acids. CDR1 SEHNR and CDR2 FQNEAQ come from the germline V gene (reference sequence). Here the CDR3 DNA reads TGTGCCAGCTCGGCCGGGGTAGTGACTGAAGCTTTCTTT. Translating it yields CASSAGVVTEAFF.

This clone has a count of ten or more. The chain has TRBV6-1 and TRBJ2-7, with D possibly being TRBD2 (6 bases). CDR3 length: 13 amino acids. Trimming removed 7 bases from V and 7 bases from J, with 17 bases in between. In germline, CDR1 is MNHNS, CDR2 SASEGT. The CDR3 bases are TGTGCCAGCAACCCCCACCCGGGGGAGGAGCAGTACTTC. This gives the protein CASNPHPGEEQYF.

This clone has a count of ten or more. The V call is TRBV7-2, the J call TRBJ2-5; D remains ambiguous. The CDR3 is made up of 14 amino acids. V was clipped by 4 bases and J by 4 bases, with 13 bases between them. Germline values: CDR1 SGHTA, CDR2 FQGNSA. The CDR3 loop is CASSSTDVTETQYF. As DNA, the CDR3 is TGTGCCAGCAGCTCCACCGACGTTACAGAGACCCAGTACTTC.

This chain connects TRBV30 to TRBJ1-5, with no clear D. The CDR3 runs 13 residues. The V end lost 5 bases, the J end lost 5 bases, and 13 bases lay between the germline ends. Germline-derived CDR1 and CDR2 are GTSNPN and SVGIG (reference sequence). CDR3 nucleotide sequence: TGTGCCTGGGCCTACAAACCGGATCAGCCCCAGCATTTT. Encoded protein: CAWAYKPDQPQHF.

This clone was seen more than once but under ten times. The CDR3 DNA reads as TGTGCCAGCAGTGCCTGGGGGAGTGAGACCCAGTACTTC. Its protein product is CASSAWGSETQYF. The chain joins TRBV6-1 to TRBJ2-5; D possibly uses TRBD1 or TRBD2 (5 bases each). Trimming shortened V by 4 bases and J by 5 bases, and 11 bases separated the two germline ends. Germline V gene data show CDR1 as MNHNS and CDR2 as SASEGT. The CDR3 length is 13 residues.

This clone showed up many times. The rearrangement uses TRBV7-2 and TRBJ2-7; D may be TRBD1 (6 bases). This CDR3 is built from 15 residues. The germline gives CDR1 SGHTA, CDR2 FQGNSA. V dropped 3 bases and J dropped 5 bases, with 17 bases sitting between them. The CDR3 loop reads CASSFDGRGGDEQYF. CDR3 nucleotide sequence: TGTGCCAGCAGCTTCGATGGCAGGGGTGGCGACGAGCAGTACTTC.

This clone was seen many times. The chain is built from TRBV5-6 and TRBJ2-7, with D unresolved. The CDR3 runs 15 residues. Deletions cut 0 bases from V and 0 bases from J, with 10 bases between. The V gene's germline CDR1 is SGHDT and CDR2 YYEEEE. CDR3 nucleotide sequence: TGTGCCAGCAGCTTGGGTGACGTCAGCTCCTACGAGCAGTACTTC. It is translated as CASSLGDVSSYEQYF.

This clone was observed a handful of times. This clone may be a read error of a much larger clone one base away. The same CDR3 can be traced to other DNA sequences in this sample. The CDR3 protein is CASALPGLAGVGTQYF. CDR3 nucleotide sequence: TGTGCCAGCGCCCTCCCGGGGCTAGCGGGTGTCGGTACGCAGTATTTT. V is TRBV27 and J is TRBJ2-3; 8 bases fit TRBD2. The CDR3 sequence is 16 residues long. CDR1 and CDR2 (germline): MNHEY, SMNVEV (reference sequence). V was pared by 8 bases and J by 8 bases, with 18 bases of the junction left unmatched.

This clone was recorded many times. Other DNA sequences in the same sample also yield this CDR3. The genes are TRBV29-1 and TRBJ1-6, with D possibly being TRBD1 (6 bases). The CDR3 extends over 15 amino acids. Trimming shortened V by 7 bases and J by 0 bases, and 13 bases separated the two germline ends. Germline V lookup: CDR1 SQVTM, CDR2 ANQGSEA. The CDR3 region has the DNA TGCAGCGCCCGGACAGACAACTCCTATAATTCACCCCTCCACTTT. Amino acid sequence: CSARTDNSYNSPLHF.

This clone appeared many times. The CDR3 DNA is TGTGCCAGCAGTACCGCGGGGTATAGGGCCCACGAGCAGTACTTC. Protein: CASSTAGYRAHEQYF. The chain links TRBV6-1 to TRBJ2-7; tentatively, D is TRBD2 (6 bases). Between the trimmed V and J ends, which lost 5 bases and 5 bases, there was a span of 19 bases. Germline CDR1 reads MNHNS; CDR2 reads SASEGT. The CDR3 length is 15 residues.

The J gene is TRBJ2-3, the V gene TRBV20-1; D not resolved. This CDR3 spans 12 amino acids. Germline loops: CDR1 DFQATT, CDR2 SNEGSKA (reference sequence). Trimming stripped 6 bases from V and 6 bases from J, with 13 bases between. The CDR3 DNA sequence: TGCAGTGCCGACGACCCGATGGATACGCAGTATTTT. It is translated as CSADDPMDTQYF.

This chain connects TRBV5-6 to TRBJ2-7; 8 bases match TRBD1. The CDR3 extends over 14 amino acids. Trimming took 2 bases from V and 6 from J; bases not matched to a gene: 7. Germline CDR1 and CDR2: SGHDT and YYEEEE. DNA of the CDR3: TGTGCCAGCAGCTTAGGACAGGGACGATTCGAGCAGTACTTC. Residues: CASSLGQGRFEQYF.

Only a few counts were recorded for this clone. V is TRBV6-2 or TRBV6-3 and J is TRBJ1-2; the D is unclear. The CDR3 length is 12 residues. Germline lookup yields CDR1 MNHEY and CDR2 SVGEGT. With 9 bases removed from V and 5 bases from J, the gap between germline ends came to 13 bases. The CDR3 sequence: CASGYSGYGYTF. The CDR3 nucleotides read TGTGCCAGTGGTTACTCTGGATATGGCTACACCTTC.

This clone has at least ten counts. The rearrangement links TRBV25-1 to TRBJ1-6; no clear D. CDR3 size: 11 residues. Germline V gene data show CDR1 as MGHDK and CDR2 as SYGVNS. The V gene lost 6 bases and the J gene lost 6 bases, with 3 bases spanning the gap. The DNA for the CDR3 is TGTGCCAGCAGGGGTAATTCACCCCTCCACTTT. This translates into CASRGNSPLHF.

Only a few counts were recorded for this clone. Sequence at one end of the junction differs from germline and may be a read error. The CDR3 here is CASSESGGACNEQFF. Written as DNA, the CDR3 is TGTGCTAGCAGTGAAAGCGGGGGGGCCTGCAATGAGCAGTTCTTC. V gene TRBV6-1 combines with J gene TRBJ2-1; 10 bases line up with TRBD2. CDR3 size: 15 residues. Germline-derived CDR1 and CDR2 are MNHNS and SASEGT.

This clone was detected a few times. At one end the junction does not follow the germline gene, possibly because of a read error. The rearrangement uses TRBV6-2 or TRBV6-3 and TRBJ1-5, with 7 bases fitting TRBD1. The CDR3 runs 15 residues. The germline V gene encodes CDR1 MNHEY and CDR2 SVGEGT. CDR3 in DNA: TGTGCCAGCAGTCATGGGACAGTATGCAATCAGCCCCATCATTTT. This gives the protein CASSHGTVCNQPHHF.

This clone came up many times. The chain uses TRBV2 and TRBJ1-4; D is uncertain. Deletions cut 3 bases from V and 5 bases from J, with 10 bases between. The CDR3 contains 14 residues. Germline CDR1 is SNHLY and CDR2 is FYNNEI. CDR3 amino acids: CASSDPGLNEKLFF. The DNA for the CDR3 is TGTGCCAGCAGTGATCCAGGTCTGAATGAAAAACTGTTTTTT.

This clone has ten or more counts. The gene calls are TRBV7-7 and TRBJ2-3, with a weak D call TRBD1 (6 bases). Germline V lookup: CDR1 SSHAT, CDR2 FNYEAQ (reference sequence). The ends were cut back, 2 bases at V and 3 bases at J, with 9 bases in the middle. CDR3 size: 14 residues. The CDR3 sequence: CASSLSGATDTQYF. As DNA, the CDR3 is TGTGCCAGCAGCTTATCAGGGGCTACAGATACGCAGTATTTT.

This clone has just a few counts. A much larger clone differs from this one at a single base, so this may be a read error. V gene TRBV20-1 combines with J gene TRBJ2-7; D possibly corresponds to TRBD2 (6 bases). There are 12 residues in the CDR3. The germline V gene has CDR1 DFQATT and CDR2 SNEGSKA (reference sequence). The CDR3 reads CSARDRGYERYF. CDR3 in DNA: TGCAGTGCTAGAGATCGGGGGTACGAGCGGTACTTC.

This clone was picked up a small number of times. The junction departs from the called germline gene at one end, perhaps through a read error. Other DNA sequences in this specimen translate into the identical CDR3. V and J are TRBV15 and TRBJ2-6; TRBD1 agrees at 7 bases. The CDR3 is made up of 18 amino acids. Germline V gene data show CDR1 as LNHNV and CDR2 as YYDKDF (reference sequence). The CDR3 spells CATSRDGQASSGANVLTF. CDR3 DNA: TGCGCCACCAGCAGAGATGGACAGGCCAGCTCTGGGGCCAACGTCCTGACTTTC.

At least ten counts were recorded for this clone. The J gene is TRBJ2-7, the V gene TRBV19; TRBD2 matches at 8 bases. The V gene's germline CDR1 is LNHDA and CDR2 SQIVND (reference sequence). With V trimmed by 5 bases and J by 3 bases, 6 bases remained unmatched. The CDR3 runs 14 residues. For the CDR3, the DNA is TGTGCCAGTAGTCCCGGGGGGGACAACTACGAGCAGTACTTC. Encoded protein: CASSPGGDNYEQYF.

This clone has just a few counts. A much larger clone lies one base from this, so it may be a read error. This chain joins TRBV5-1 and TRBJ2-3, with D possibly called TRBD1 or TRBD2 (6 bases each). This CDR3 has 13 residues. The germline gives CDR1 SGHRS, CDR2 YFSETQ. The V gene lost 4 bases and the J gene lost 6 bases, with 12 bases spanning the gap. In DNA form, the CDR3 reads TGCGCCAGCAGCGCACAAGGGGGGGATACGCAGTATTTT. It yields the protein CASSAQGGDTQYF.

This clone was observed many times. V gene TRBV27 combines with J gene TRBJ2-2; a weak D match, TRBD2 (6 bases). The ends were cut back, 0 bases at V and 3 bases at J, with 11 bases in the middle. CDR3 size: 16 residues. Germline CDR1 MNHEY, CDR2 SMNVEV (reference sequence). The CDR3 is CASSLSVSGHTGELFF. As DNA, the CDR3 is TGTGCCAGCAGTTTATCGGTTAGCGGCCACACCGGGGAGCTGTTTTTT.